Here is one TCR beta chain with its context. The antigen remains unidentified. This sample is part of a study of glioma-infiltrating T cells after dendritic cell vaccination. Whole-study findings and limits: No direct clonality-survival link was found; a diverse polyclonal response may matter.

Input was 1.5 to 2.5 ug genomic DNA, or all available if less. The primer mix had 60 V beta and 13 J beta primers. Libraries were prepared by immunoSEQ multiplex PCR; TCRdb keeps only in-frame clonotypes and omits some of them. The sample includes approximately 62,000 clones, about nine tenths of them seen just once. Germline lookup yields CDR1 SQVTM and CDR2 ANQGSEA. CDR3 length: 14 residues. Trimming pared 3 bases from V and 5 bases from J, leaving 16 bases between. Specified time point: after dendritic cell vaccination, including at tumor progression/relapse. Only patients with spare fresh-frozen tumor and over two years of follow-up were included.

V is TRBV29-1 and J is TRBJ1-2; the D gene is possibly TRBD1 (5 bases). Source: blood, taken after dendritic cell vaccination. This receptor was obtained from a human donor with glioblastoma. The CDR3 coding sequence is TGCAGCGTTGAGGGGGGTGAGCGAATATATGGCTACACCTTC. It is translated as CSVEGGERIYGYTF.